The T cell receptor (beta chain) described here comes from a study of T cells in Graves' hyperthyroidism and ophthalmopathy. This clonotype was counted ten times or more. Its cognate antigen is unknown. Study results and caveats: Blood held most thyroid clonotypes expanded above 0.001 frequency. With a median lead of approximately six months before onset, the model predicted ophthalmopathy.

Amplification yielded TCR beta CDR3 regions, with RNA transcripts as the source. An initial round of RT-PCR targeting the TCR CDR3 relied on the HTBI primer set. TCRdb used MiXCR to reprocess the multiplex PCR reads, holding one entry per CDR3 protein. The sample records some 600,000 distinct CDR3 sequences, around 14% being singletons. The germline V gene has CDR1 SGHTA and CDR2 FQGNSA. The V gene lost 2 bases and the J gene lost 2 bases, with 13 bases spanning the gap. CDR3 size: 16 residues. Patients aged 18 to 65 with hyperthyroidism were newly diagnosed, with duration under 2 months. Material for sequencing was blood. The sequence came from a woman in her 30s with Graves' hyperthyroidism that later progressed to Graves' ophthalmopathy. The chain links TRBV7-2 to TRBJ2-1, with D hard to call. Here the CDR3 DNA reads TGTGCCAGCAGCTTATGGGGAAAAGGCCCCTACAATGAGCAGTTCTTC. It specifies CASSLWGKGPYNEQFF.